This passage covers 2 T cell receptor beta chains from one sample sequenced in a study of cytomegalovirus exposure and HLA in healthy donors. PCR primers comprised 60 Vbeta and 13 Jbeta primers. Assay used: immunoSEQ multiplex PCR; TCRdb lists only in-frame clones, some missing. The sample records fewer than 200,000 clones, about 13% being singletons. The material sequenced was PBMCs. All receptors derive from a man aged 45-60 years in good health and CMV-seropositive.

The chain combines TRBV14 with TRBJ2-7; a possible D gene is TRBD2 (5 bases). The CDR3 length is 13 residues. The V and J ends lost 2 bases and 6 bases respectively, with 11 bases between them. Germline CDR1 SGHDN, CDR2 FVKESK. In DNA form, the CDR3 reads TGTGCCAGCAGCCAATTGCCGGGGTTCGAGCAGTACTTC. Encoded protein: CASSQLPGFEQYF.

The J gene is TRBJ2-7, the V gene TRBV4-3; unclear D gene. The V gene lost 1 base and the J gene lost 7 bases, with 11 bases spanning the gap. The CDR3 is made up of 13 amino acids. CDR1 LGHNA and CDR2 YSLEER come from the germline V gene. CDR3 residues: CASSQVFAGEQYF. CDR3 in DNA: TGCGCCAGCAGCCAAGTTTTCGCCGGGGAGCAGTACTTC.